The rows below give T cell receptor beta chains drawn from one sample of a study of cytomegalovirus exposure and HLA in healthy donors. Generated by immunoSEQ multiplex PCR, the TCRdb table keeps only in-frame clones and is missing some. The sample is made up of 55,000 to 85,000 clones, and the top ten hold 2% to 2.5% of it. Sequencing was performed on PBMCs. Every receptor here comes from a female donor in good health and CMV-seropositive. The CDR3 runs from the conserved cysteine through the conserved F or W. Fields, in order: CDR3 length, V gene, D gene, J gene, CDR3 DNA, CDR3 protein. D genes are given only for firm matches.

length: 15; V: TRBV11-2; D: TRBD2; J: TRBJ2-5; DNA: TGTGCCAGCAGCCGGGGACTAGCGGGGGGGGAGACCCAGTACTTC; CDR3: CASSRGLAGGETQYF
length: 18; V: TRBV5-1; D: NA; J: TRBJ1-2; DNA: TGCGCCAGCAGCTTGGGTAGAATCGGAGAAGGCAGCGACTATGGCTACACCTTC; CDR3: CASSLGRIGEGSDYGYTF
length: 12; V: TRBV28; D: NA; J: TRBJ1-6; DNA: TGTGCCAGCAGGGACAGTGATTCACCCCTCCACTTT; CDR3: CASRDSDSPLHF
length: 15; V: TRBV4-3; D: NA; J: TRBJ1-1; DNA: TGCGCCAGCAGCCAAAGTCTTTCGGGATGGACTGAAGCTTTCTTT; CDR3: CASSQSLSGWTEAFF
length: 11; V: TRBV30; D: NA; J: TRBJ2-1; DNA: TGTGCCTGGAGTGTTCTGGCTGAGCAGTTCTTC; CDR3: CAWSVLAEQFF
length: 13; V: TRBV27; D: TRBD1; J: TRBJ2-1; DNA: TGTGCCAGCACCTTGACAGGGGGGAGTGAGCAGTTCTTC; CDR3: CASTLTGGSEQFF
length: 13; V: TRBV30; D: NA; J: TRBJ1-3; DNA: TGTGCCTGGAGTGGGACAGTCGGAAACACCATATATTTT; CDR3: CAWSGTVGNTIYF
length: 15; V: TRBV19; D: TRBD1; J: TRBJ2-5; DNA: TGTGCCAGTAAGCCCCGGGGACAGGGTTCGGAGACCCAGTACTTC; CDR3: CASKPRGQGSETQYF
length: 16; V: TRBV28; D: TRBD1; J: TRBJ1-5; DNA: TGTGCCAGTTTGGGGCAGGGGGAGGTGGGCAATCAGCCCCAGCATTTT; CDR3: CASLGQGEVGNQPQHF
length: 17; V: TRBV9; D: NA; J: TRBJ2-2; DNA: TGTGCCAGCAGCCCAGGGACACCTTTAACGAACACCGGGGAGCTGTTTTTT; CDR3: CASSPGTPLTNTGELFF
length: 13; V: TRBV28; D: NA; J: TRBJ1-6; DNA: TGTGCCAGCAAGAGAACAGGTGTTTCACCCCTCCACTTT; CDR3: CASKRTGVSPLHF
length: 14; V: TRBV30; D: NA; J: TRBJ2-2; DNA: TGTGCCTGGAGTCCTGGGGGGTACACCGGGGAGCTGTTTTTT; CDR3: CAWSPGGYTGELFF
length: 18; V: TRBV7-6; D: NA; J: TRBJ2-2; DNA: TGTGCCAGCAGCTTAAGTTCCGCGACAGGCCTGAACACCGGGGAGCTGTTTTTT; CDR3: CASSLSSATGLNTGELFF
length: 14; V: TRBV6-5; D: TRBD2; J: TRBJ2-1; DNA: TGTGCCAGCAGAACTAGCGGGGTGGGGAATGAGCAGTTCTTC; CDR3: CASRTSGVGNEQFF
length: 14; V: TRBV4-3; D: NA; J: TRBJ2-7; DNA: TGCGCCAGCAGCCAATACGGGGGAGCCTACGAGCAGTACTTC; CDR3: CASSQYGGAYEQYF
length: 15; V: TRBV30; D: TRBD1; J: TRBJ2-5; DNA: TGTGCCTGGACTCCGGGACAGGGGATGGGGGAGACCCAGTACTTC; CDR3: CAWTPGQGMGETQYF
length: 12; V: TRBV6-5; D: NA; J: TRBJ1-2; DNA: TGTGCCAGCAGTCGCACAAACTATGGCTACACCTTC; CDR3: CASSRTNYGYTF
length: 14; V: TRBV29-1; D: NA; J: TRBJ1-1; DNA: TGCAGCGCCCGGGGCAGGGGTACCGACACTGAAGCTTTCTTT; CDR3: CSARGRGTDTEAFF